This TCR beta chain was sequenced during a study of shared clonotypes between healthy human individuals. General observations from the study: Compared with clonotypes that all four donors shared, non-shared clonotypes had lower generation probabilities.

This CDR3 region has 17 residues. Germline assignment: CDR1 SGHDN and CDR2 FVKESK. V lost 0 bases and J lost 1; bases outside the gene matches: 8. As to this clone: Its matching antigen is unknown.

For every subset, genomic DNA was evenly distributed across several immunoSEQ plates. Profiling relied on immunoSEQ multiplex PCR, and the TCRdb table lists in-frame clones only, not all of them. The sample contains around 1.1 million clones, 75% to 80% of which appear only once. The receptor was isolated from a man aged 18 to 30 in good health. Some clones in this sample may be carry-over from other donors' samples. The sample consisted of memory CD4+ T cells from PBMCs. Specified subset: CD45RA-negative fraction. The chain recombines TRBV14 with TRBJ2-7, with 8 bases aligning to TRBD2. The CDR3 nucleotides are TGTGCCAGCAGCCAAGATCGGGGGGGAGCGGGATCCTACGAGCAGTACTTC. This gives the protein CASSQDRGGAGSYEQYF.